These 13 T cell receptor beta chains were all obtained from the same sample, sequenced in a study of T-cell reconstitution after alpha-beta-depleted transplantation in children. A TCRbeta library incorporating unique molecular identifiers was prepared. MiXCR, applied by TCRdb to the PCR reads, yields one record per CDR3 protein. The sample records hundreds of thousands of distinct CDR3 sequences, 10% to 15% being singletons. This specimen consisted of PBMCs, mostly from graft donor cells, obtained 360 days after TCRalphabeta/CD19-depleted stem cell transplant. These receptors originate from a male patient under 18 who had a stem cell transplant for acute myeloid leukemia, so the T cells may come from the graft donor.

The chain combines TRBV20-1 with TRBJ2-3; no clear D gene. This CDR3 comprises 12 residues. The germline V gene encodes CDR1 DFQATT and CDR2 SNEGSKA (reference sequence). Trimming shortened V by 5 bases and J by 0 bases, and 6 bases separated the two germline ends. CDR3 DNA sequence: TGCAGTGCTCGCTGGAGCACAGATACGCAGTATTTT. Amino acid sequence: CSARWSTDTQYF.

The chain employs TRBV9 and TRBJ2-3; 7 bases are a match to TRBD2. After removal of 3 bases from V and 0 bases from J, the junction contained 7 bases not matched to a gene. The CDR3 spans 16 residues. The V gene's germline CDR1 is SGDLS and CDR2 YYNGEE. The CDR3 region has the DNA TGTGCCAGCAGCGGTACTAGCGACTCTAGCACAGATACGCAGTATTTT. Its protein is CASSGTSDSSTDTQYF.

Ten or more counts support this clonotype. This sequence joins TRBV20-1 and TRBJ2-1; 11 bases line up with TRBD2. Trimming removed 4 bases from V and 10 bases from J; junction bases left unmatched: 12. CDR1 and CDR2 (germline): DFQATT, SNEGSKA (reference sequence). The CDR3 runs to 15 residues. The CDR3 region is CSAMGTLAGVDEQFF. The CDR3 bases are TGCAGTGCTATGGGGACACTAGCGGGAGTCGACGAGCAGTTCTTC.

The V gene is TRBV20-1, the J gene TRBJ2-7, with D unclear. The CDR3 is 13 amino acids. Trimming stripped 7 bases from V and 4 bases from J, with 17 bases between. Germline CDR1 and CDR2: DFQATT and SNEGSKA (reference sequence). In DNA form, the CDR3 reads TGCAGTGGATCCCCAGAGGTGTTATACGAGCAGTACTTC. Its protein product is CSGSPEVLYEQYF.

The chain combines TRBV5-5 with TRBJ2-3; D possibly corresponds to TRBD2 (6 bases). Per germline, CDR1 SGHKS and CDR2 YYEKEE (reference sequence). The CDR3 runs to 16 residues. Deletions cut 1 base from V and 6 bases from J, with 18 bases between. The DNA for the CDR3 is TGTGCCAGCAGCTTGTTGATAGCAGGAGGGGTGGATACGCAGTATTTT. The encoded protein is CASSLLIAGGVDTQYF.

This clonotype occurred a few times. The chain combines TRBV11-3 with TRBJ2-1, with 10 bases matching TRBD2. The CDR3 length is 18 residues. In germline, CDR1 is SGHNT, CDR2 YENEEA. J lost 2 bases, V lost 1 base, and 8 bases had no gene match. DNA for the CDR3: TGTGCCAGCAGCTTAGTAGGACCGGGACTAGCGCCCTACAATGAGCAGTTCTTC. This sequence encodes CASSLVGPGLAPYNEQFF.

The V call is TRBV20-1, the J call TRBJ2-7; D possibly uses TRBD1 or TRBD2 (5 bases each). CDR3 length: 11 residues. V lost 6 bases and J 5 bases, leaving 11 bases between the germline ends. Germline loops: CDR1 DFQATT, CDR2 SNEGSKA (reference sequence). CDR3 loop: CSAGDRDEQYF. The DNA for the CDR3 is TGCAGTGCAGGGGACCGCGACGAGCAGTACTTC.

This clonotype was seen a few times. V gene TRBV4-1 combines with J gene TRBJ2-3; 12 nucleotides match TRBD2. Trimming removed 3 bases from V and 5 bases from J; junction bases left unmatched: 3. CDR1 is MGHRA and CDR2 is YSYEKL in the germline V gene. The CDR3 is 15 amino acids. The CDR3 sequence is CASSQLLAGGDTQYF. The CDR3 region has the DNA TGCGCCAGCAGCCAGTTACTAGCGGGAGGAGATACGCAGTATTTT.

The chain combines TRBV7-9 with TRBJ2-5; a possible D gene is TRBD1 (6 bases). Germline V CDR1 and CDR2: SEHNR, FQNEAQ (reference sequence). V gave up 0 bases and J gave up 5 bases, with 13 bases separating them. This CDR3 is built from 15 residues. The CDR3 nucleotides read TGTGCCAGCAGCTTAGCTGCCCAGGGGTGGGAGACCCAGTACTTC. Translation gives CASSLAAQGWETQYF.

The rearrangement joins TRBV18 to TRBJ2-7; D may be TRBD1 (6 bases). The CDR3 runs to 17 residues. Germline CDR1 KGHSH, CDR2 LQKENI. The V end lost 3 bases, the J end lost 2 bases, and 20 bases lay between the germline ends. The CDR3 region is CASSPLPAQGAPYEQYF. As DNA, the CDR3 is TGTGCCAGCTCACCTCTGCCAGCACAGGGAGCCCCCTACGAGCAGTACTTC.

This clonotype was detected many times. V gene TRBV4-3 combines with J gene TRBJ2-7; no firm D call. V was shortened by 2 bases and J by 0 bases, with 5 bases between the two germline ends. This CDR3 region has 13 residues. Germline loops: CDR1 LGHNA, CDR2 YSLEER. In nucleotides, the CDR3 is TGCGCCAGCAGCCAAAGTCTCTCCTACGAGCAGTACTTC. It is translated as CASSQSLSYEQYF.

In this sample, this clonotype turned up many times. The chain has TRBV7-3 and TRBJ1-4; maybe TRBD1 (5 bases). The CDR3 sequence is 18 residues long. The V gene's germline CDR1 is SGHTA and CDR2 FQGTGA. Trimming removed 0 bases from V and 0 bases from J, with 14 bases in between. CDR3 coding DNA: TGTGCCAGCAGCTTAACGGGCAGGGACTATGCAACTAATGAAAAACTGTTTTTT. This translates into CASSLTGRDYATNEKLFF.

This clonotype was seen many times. The V and J genes are TRBV20-1 and TRBJ2-1, with 8 bases identical to TRBD2. CDR1 and CDR2 (germline): DFQATT, SNEGSKA (reference sequence). This CDR3 is built from 17 residues. V gave up 1 base and J gave up 4 bases; unmatched junction bases: 12. CDR3 in DNA: TGCAGTGCTAGAGGCTCGGCGAGCGGGAGTCCGTACAATGAGCAGTTCTTC. Translation gives CSARGSASGSPYNEQFF.